This T cell receptor (beta chain) emerged from a study of shared clonotypes between healthy human individuals. CDR1 and CDR2 (germline): MDHEN, SYDVKM. V dropped 5 bases and J dropped 6; count of bases not matched to a gene: 9. The CDR3 runs to 15 residues. This clone was observed once. All donors were healthy HIV-negative adults lacking recent acute infections or vaccinations. In the original analysis: For the immunoSEQ data, sequences were junction-only without quality scores, so filtering differed. The assay was immunoSEQ multiplex PCR, and TCRdb's table has in-frame clones only and misses some. V, J and clone size derive from that table, while D and trimming were established from the DNA sequence. The profile covers about 690,000 clones, with around 90% appearing a single time and approximately 35% taken by the ten largest.

The material sequenced was memory CD8+ T cells from PBMCs. Subset denoted: CD45RO+ cells pooled with CCR7-negative TemRA cells. This receptor was obtained from a young man in good health. Some clones in this sample may be carry-over from other donors' samples. This chain connects TRBV28 to TRBJ1-2; 10 bases agree with TRBD1. CDR3 in DNA: TGTGCCAGCAGTCCAGCCGGGACAGGGGCTAATGGCTACACCTTC. Amino acids: CASSPAGTGANGYTF.